This T cell receptor beta chain was profiled in a study of CD8+CD57+ T cells in acquired aplastic anemia. Study-wide context: Quantities of DNA derived from sorted CD4+ and CD8+ cells averaged approximately 3 ug. Broader study findings: Comparison of patients with controls identified 25 to 30 shared CD8+ CDR3 sequences.

Genomic DNA, serving as template, underwent TCR beta VDJ and CDR3 profiling. Each CDR3 protein gets one entry after TCRdb re-called the reads with MiXCR. The table has hundreds of thousands of distinct CDR3 sequences, under 80% seen once. V lost 5 bases to trimming and J lost 4 bases; unmatched junction nucleotides: 11. From germline, CDR1 is SGHAT and CDR2 FQNNGV. CDR3 size: 16 residues. On this clonotype: Antigen: not known.

The rearrangement joins TRBV11-2 to TRBJ1-5, with 7 nucleotides matching TRBD1. Sample: sorted CD4+, CD8+, or CD8+CD57+ T cells (not recorded which) from PBMCs. The origin of this receptor is a human donor in good health, serving as a control. CDR3 protein: CASSTGEEGSNQPQHF. CDR3 bases: TGTGCCAGCAGCACAGGGGAAGAAGGTTCTAATCAGCCCCAGCATTTT.